Reported below is one TCR beta chain. Its antigen is not known. Assay: immunoSEQ multiplex PCR; the TCRdb copy retains only in-frame clones and omits some. The sample has around 100,000 clones, around 90% seen once. V shed 0 bases and J 3 bases; nucleotides not matched to a gene: 2. The germline V gene has CDR1 MGHRA and CDR2 YSYEKL. The CDR3 length is 14 residues. The sample is drawn from a study of T cell responses to AZD1222 COVID-19 vaccine. Study-wide results and limits: Mostly white British, mostly female donors; authors suggested clonal diversity may be underestimated. After the peak T cell response, and only then, were repertoires sampled. Nearly half of spike-specific TCRs reportedly target unmutated variant regions.

Sequenced material: peripheral blood, taken on day 0 of AZD1222 vaccination. The chain carries TRBV4-1 and TRBJ2-7; TRBD1 matches 7 bases. This TCR was sampled from an adult in good health. The CDR3 region is CASSQDGTVYEQYF. CDR3 nucleotides: TGCGCCAGCAGCCAAGATGGGACAGTCTACGAGCAGTACTTC.